A single sample is the source of the 30 T cell receptor beta chains below, sequenced in a study of CD8 T cells in Susac syndrome. Reverse transcription used roughly 0.5 to 1 ug RNA and random hexamers. In TCRdb, the immunoSEQ multiplex PCR reads were re-called with MiXCR into one record per CDR3 protein. The sample carries some 300,000 distinct CDR3 sequences, 85% recorded once. The sequenced sample consisted of CD8+ T cells from PBMCs. Every receptor here comes from a human donor with multiple sclerosis.

The DNA for the CDR3 is TGTGCCAGCAGTTTAGACAGGACAGTTTATGGCTACACCTTC. It specifies CASSLDRTVYGYTF. V gene TRBV27 combines with J gene TRBJ1-2; maybe TRBD1 (6 bases). The CDR3 contains 14 residues. Trimming left V 2 bases short and J 5 bases short, with 12 bases between. From germline, CDR1 is MNHEY and CDR2 SMNVEV (reference sequence).

The chain uses TRBV27 and TRBJ1-5, with D uncertain. The CDR3 is 14 amino acids. The V end was cut by 4 bases, the J end by 3 bases, with 10 bases between. The V gene's germline CDR1 is MNHEY and CDR2 SMNVEV (reference sequence). The CDR3 DNA sequence: TGTGCCAGCAGTTCCGGACGGTTCAATCAGCCCCAGCATTTT. The encoded protein is CASSSGRFNQPQHF.

The chain combines TRBV7-2 with TRBJ1-5, with D perhaps TRBD1 (6 bases). The CDR3 has 16 amino acids. V lost 5 bases and J lost 0, with 14 bases in between. Germline V CDR1 and CDR2: SGHTA, FQGNSA. The CDR3 region is CASSTWTAYSNQPQHF. DNA for the CDR3: TGTGCCAGCAGCACCTGGACAGCCTATAGCAATCAGCCCCAGCATTTT.

This sequence joins TRBV20-1 and TRBJ1-2; 11 nucleotides align to TRBD1. This CDR3 region has 14 residues. Germline V gives CDR1 DFQATT, CDR2 SNEGSKA (reference sequence). The CDR3 here is CLTDRGRVSYGYTF. DNA for the CDR3: TGCCTTACGGACAGGGGGCGGGTGAGCTATGGCTACACCTTC.

The rearrangement links TRBV28 to TRBJ2-5, with D unclear. The CDR3 extends over 14 amino acids. Germline CDR1 and CDR2: MDHEN and SYDVKM. V dropped 8 bases and J dropped 2 bases, with 15 bases sitting between them. DNA of the CDR3: TGTGCCAGCGCCTGGAACCGCCTACAAGAGACCCAGTACTTC. Translation: CASAWNRLQETQYF.

The chain couples TRBV5-4 to TRBJ1-1; D call uncertain. The CDR3 has 15 residues. V lost 4 bases and J 0 bases, leaving 13 bases between the germline ends. CDR1 and CDR2 (germline): SGHNT, YYREEE (reference sequence). In DNA, the CDR3 is TGTGCCAGCAGCGCCTCTCCACTGGTGAACACTGAAGCTTTCTTT. Translated, it gives CASSASPLVNTEAFF.

The chain has TRBV4-1 and TRBJ2-5, with D possibly matching TRBD1 (5 bases). In germline, CDR1 is MGHRA, CDR2 YSYEKL. This CDR3 is built from 16 residues. The V and J ends lost 2 bases and 1 base respectively, with 14 bases between them. As DNA, the CDR3 is TGCGCCAGCAGCCAAAGGTCAGGGAACAGCCAAGAGACCCAGTACTTC. Its protein is CASSQRSGNSQETQYF.

The chain carries TRBV6-1 and TRBJ2-7; possibly TRBD2 for D (5 bases). V was pared by 4 bases and J by 3 bases, with 13 bases between. This CDR3 contains 14 residues. Germline CDR1 is MNHNS and CDR2 is SASEGT. CDR3 amino acids: CASSAGGLYYEQYF. The CDR3 bases are TGTGCCAGCAGTGCCGGCGGACTGTACTACGAGCAGTACTTC.

The chain employs TRBV28 and TRBJ2-5, with 16 positions matching TRBD2. There are 17 residues in the CDR3. Losses at the gene ends were 3 bases for V and 7 bases for J; bases not matched to a gene: 8. Germline V gene lookup returns CDR1 MDHEN and CDR2 SYDVKM. The CDR3 coding sequence is TGTGCCAGCAGTTTCGGGACTAGCGGGAGGGTTCGGTGGACCCAGTACTTC. This gives the protein CASSFGTSGRVRWTQYF.

The chain uses TRBV5-6 and TRBJ1-4, with 8 bases lining up with TRBD1. The V gene end was trimmed by 0 bases and the J gene end by 1 base; junction bases not matched to a gene: 11. There are 19 residues in the CDR3. Looked up from germline, CDR1 is SGHDT and CDR2 is YYEEEE. The CDR3 loop reads CASSLEGRGPTKTNEKLFF. The CDR3 coding sequence is TGTGCCAGCAGCTTGGAGGGCAGGGGGCCTACTAAAACTAATGAAAAACTGTTTTTT.

J is TRBJ1-2 and V is TRBV28; weak D call: TRBD1 (5 bases). This CDR3 contains 14 residues. Germline V CDR1 and CDR2: MDHEN, SYDVKM. V was shortened by 6 bases and J by 6 bases, with 17 bases between the two germline ends. The DNA of the CDR3 is TGTGCCAGCAGAGGGGCCGACAGATCAAATGGCTACACCTTC. Protein sequence: CASRGADRSNGYTF.

The chain recombines TRBV2 with TRBJ2-5; TRBD2 agrees at 7 bases. Germline assignment: CDR1 SNHLY and CDR2 FYNNEI. This CDR3 spans 13 amino acids. The V and J ends lost 8 bases and 5 bases, in that order; junction bases with no gene match: 8. The CDR3 loop is CASDAGEEETQYF. CDR3 DNA sequence: TGTGCCAGCGATGCGGGGGAAGAGGAGACCCAGTACTTC.

V usage is TRBV5-4 and J usage is TRBJ2-7; D perhaps matches TRBD2 (5 bases). The CDR3 totals 16 residues. Per germline, CDR1 SGHNT and CDR2 YYREEE (reference sequence). The germline V and J ends were trimmed by 3 bases and 4 bases, with 20 bases remaining between them. CDR3 amino acids: CASSSPGTSTGYEQYF. The CDR3 nucleotides are TGTGCCAGCAGCTCGCCGGGAACTTCTACCGGATACGAGCAGTACTTC.

The rearrangement links TRBV4-3 to TRBJ2-7, with a weak D call TRBD2 (6 bases). The CDR3 consists of 15 residues. In germline, CDR1 is LGHNA, CDR2 YSLEER. V lost 0 bases to trimming and J lost 4 bases, with 13 bases between them. In nucleotides, the CDR3 is TGCGCCAGCAGCCAAGAAGTAGCGGAAGATTACGAGCAGTACTTC. This sequence encodes CASSQEVAEDYEQYF.

The chain has TRBV7-8 and TRBJ2-4; no definite D call. V shed 5 bases and J shed 1 base, with 15 bases lying between them. This CDR3 has 16 amino acids. The germline gives CDR1 SGHVS, CDR2 FQNEAQ. For the CDR3, the DNA is TGTGCCAGCAGCAATGCCAAAGTTTCGGCCAAAAACATTCAGTACTTC. Amino acid sequence: CASSNAKVSAKNIQYF.

The V call is TRBV27, the J call TRBJ2-7, with D possibly being TRBD1 (6 bases). From germline, CDR1 is MNHEY and CDR2 SMNVEV (reference sequence). The ends were cut back, 9 bases at V and 2 bases at J, with 14 bases in the middle. CDR3 length: 13 amino acids. The DNA for the CDR3 is TGTGCCAGTCTGAACAGGGAAACCTACGAGCAGTACTTC. This translates into CASLNRETYEQYF.

This clonotype has a single count. The chain links TRBV6-2 or TRBV6-3 to TRBJ1-1, with TRBD1 identical over 8 bases. From germline, CDR1 is MNHEY and CDR2 SVGEGT. After removal of 1 base from V and 1 base from J, the junction contained 5 bases not matched to a gene. The CDR3 totals 16 residues. CDR3 nucleotides: TGTGCCAGCAGTTACTGGACAGGGAACGAGAACACTGAAGCTTTCTTT. Translated, it gives CASSYWTGNENTEAFF.

CDR3 coding DNA: TGTGCCAGCAGACCATCACAAGAGACCCAGTACTTC. The encoded protein is CASRPSQETQYF. The V and J genes are TRBV7-6 and TRBJ2-5, with D unresolved. CDR3 length equals 12 residues. Deletions cut 6 bases from V and 2 bases from J, with 7 bases between. Germline loops: CDR1 SGHVS, CDR2 FNYEAQ.

This clonotype was seen more than once but under ten times. The genes are TRBV11-3 and TRBJ1-2, with D uncertain. Germline V lookup: CDR1 SGHNT, CDR2 YENEEA. Trimming took 5 bases from V and 6 from J, leaving 19 bases between them. The CDR3 has 15 amino acids. CDR3 sequence reads: CASSPWDSGRDGYTF. The DNA for the CDR3 is TGTGCCAGCAGCCCCTGGGATTCCGGGAGAGATGGCTACACCTTC.

The chain links TRBV3-1 to TRBJ2-5; D is tentatively TRBD1 or TRBD2 (5 bases each). Germline CDR1 LGHDT, CDR2 YNNKEL (reference sequence). The V gene lost 9 bases and the J gene lost 1 base, with 15 bases spanning the gap. This CDR3 is 14 amino acids long. The CDR3 nucleotides read TGTGCCAGTCGCAACGGGGCCGTCCAAGAGACCCAGTACTTC. Protein product: CASRNGAVQETQYF.

The J gene is TRBJ1-1, the V gene TRBV28, with D uncertain. The CDR3 is made up of 14 amino acids. V was trimmed by 5 bases and J by 0 bases, leaving 10 bases between them. Germline V CDR1 and CDR2: MDHEN, SYDVKM. This chain's CDR3 is CASSLGVLNTEAFF. The DNA for the CDR3 is TGTGCCAGCAGTCTTGGGGTCTTGAACACTGAAGCTTTCTTT.

The sample holds one count of this clonotype. This chain links TRBV28 with TRBJ2-7; 10 bases line up with TRBD1. Per the germline V gene, CDR1 is MDHEN and CDR2 is SYDVKM. The CDR3 has 14 amino acids. J was trimmed by 5 bases and V by 8 bases; bases with no gene match: 9. The CDR3: CASGLRQGANEQYF. CDR3 in DNA: TGTGCCAGCGGATTACGACAGGGGGCTAACGAGCAGTACTTC.

V gene TRBV12-3 or TRBV12-4 combines with J gene TRBJ1-1; 9 nucleotides agree with TRBD1. This CDR3 spans 16 amino acids. V lost 6 bases and J lost 3; bases outside the gene matches: 11. The DNA of the CDR3 is TGTGCCAGCAGGAACAGGGGGCAAGGAGTTGACACTGAAGCTTTCTTT. Translated: CASRNRGQGVDTEAFF.

The V call is TRBV28, the J call TRBJ2-7; D gene ambiguous. Per germline, CDR1 MDHEN and CDR2 SYDVKM. The CDR3 runs to 13 residues. Deletions cut 3 bases from V and 6 bases from J, with 12 bases between. In DNA form, the CDR3 reads TGTGCCAGCAGTTTTGACTCTATGGGCGAGCAGTACTTC. The encoded protein is CASSFDSMGEQYF. The full variable domain, in which reference TRBV28 and TRBJ2-7 provide the parts outside the CDR3, is DVKVTQSSRYLVKRTGEKVFLECVQDMDHENMFWYRQDPGLGLRLIYFSYDVKMKEKGDIPEGYSVSREKKERFSLILESASTNQTSMYLCASSFDSMGEQYFGPGTRLTVT.

This clonotype has only one observation. In nucleotides, the CDR3 is TGTGCCAGCAGTCCCCGGGGGGCGGGAGGCTCCTACAATGAGCAGTTCTTC. Translation gives CASSPRGAGGSYNEQFF. J is TRBJ2-1 and V is TRBV28, with TRBD2 matching over 8 bases. This CDR3 has 17 residues. CDR1 is MDHEN, CDR2 SYDVKM, per germline. The V segment lost 5 bases and the J segment 0 bases; nucleotides outside the gene matches: 9. The full variable domain, completed using reference TRBV28 and TRBJ2-1, is DVKVTQSSRYLVKRTGEKVFLECVQDMDHENMFWYRQDPGLGLRLIYFSYDVKMKEKGDIPEGYSVSREKKERFSLILESASTNQTSMYLCASSPRGAGGSYNEQFFGPGTRLTVL.

The chain couples TRBV28 to TRBJ2-3, with D perhaps TRBD2 (5 bases). The CDR3 loop spans 16 amino acids. Trimming took 3 bases from V and 2 from J, leaving 15 bases between them. The germline CDR1 and CDR2 sequences are MDHEN and SYDVKM. CDR3 region: CASSFVVGVPTDTQYF. The CDR3 DNA sequence: TGTGCCAGCAGTTTTGTGGTGGGAGTCCCCACAGATACGCAGTATTTT.

This clonotype was detected only once. The chain couples TRBV4-2 to TRBJ2-5, with 7 nucleotides matching TRBD1. Germline V lookup: CDR1 LGHNA, CDR2 YNFKEQ. The junction had 6 bases not matched to a gene; V was cut back by 0 bases and J by 2 bases. This CDR3 comprises 16 residues. The CDR3 nucleotides are TGTGCCAGCAGCCAAGAGGGACAGTTAAGTCAAGAGACCCAGTACTTC. It specifies CASSQEGQLSQETQYF.

This clonotype was seen a few times. The chain is built from TRBV5-6 and TRBJ2-3, with TRBD2 matching over 8 bases. J was trimmed by 6 bases and V by 1 base; bases with no gene match: 7. The CDR3 sequence is 15 residues long. CDR1 is SGHDT, CDR2 YYEEEE, per germline. This chain's CDR3 is CASSLHREGQDTQYF. CDR3 in DNA: TGTGCCAGCAGCTTGCACCGGGAGGGCCAGGATACGCAGTATTTT.

In its sample, this clonotype was seen a few times. This chain links TRBV14 with TRBJ2-7; D remains ambiguous. The germline V and J ends were trimmed by 6 bases and 3 bases, with 12 bases remaining between them. Per the germline V gene, CDR1 is SGHDN and CDR2 is FVKESK. The CDR3 is 13 amino acids. The CDR3 loop reads CASSGPSNYEQYF. The CDR3 DNA sequence: TGTGCCAGCAGTGGGCCCTCTAACTACGAGCAGTACTTC.

The chain recombines TRBV28 with TRBJ2-3; D is ambiguous. Trimming took 2 bases from V and 4 from J, leaving 7 bases between them. The germline V gene has CDR1 MDHEN and CDR2 SYDVKM. CDR3 length: 13 amino acids. CDR3: CASSLTASDTQYF. DNA of the CDR3: TGTGCCAGCAGTTTAACCGCGTCAGATACGCAGTATTTT.